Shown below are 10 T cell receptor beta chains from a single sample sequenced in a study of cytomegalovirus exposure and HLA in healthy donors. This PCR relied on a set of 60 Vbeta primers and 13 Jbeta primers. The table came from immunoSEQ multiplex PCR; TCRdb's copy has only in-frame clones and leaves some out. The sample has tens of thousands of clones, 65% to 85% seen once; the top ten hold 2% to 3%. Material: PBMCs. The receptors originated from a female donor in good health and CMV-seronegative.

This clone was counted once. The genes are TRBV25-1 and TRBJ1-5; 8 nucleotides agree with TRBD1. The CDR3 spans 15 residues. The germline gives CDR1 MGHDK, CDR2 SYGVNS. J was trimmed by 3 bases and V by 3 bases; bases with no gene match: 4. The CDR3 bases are TGTGCCAGCAGTGAGACAGGGGTTACCAATCAGCCCCAGCATTTT. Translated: CASSETGVTNQPQHF.

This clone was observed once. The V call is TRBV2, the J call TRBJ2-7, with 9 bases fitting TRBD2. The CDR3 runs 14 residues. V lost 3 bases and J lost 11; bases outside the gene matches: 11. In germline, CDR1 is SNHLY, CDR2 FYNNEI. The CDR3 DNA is TGTGCCAGCAGTGATGCTAGCGGGGCGCGTAAGAAGTACTTC. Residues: CASSDASGARKKYF. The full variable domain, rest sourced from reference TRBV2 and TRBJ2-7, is EPEVTQTPSHQVTQMGQEVILRCVPISNHLYFYWYRQILGQKVEFLVSFYNNEISEKSEIFDDQFSVERPDGSNFTLKIRSTKLEDSAMYFCASSDASGARKKYFGPGTRLTVT.

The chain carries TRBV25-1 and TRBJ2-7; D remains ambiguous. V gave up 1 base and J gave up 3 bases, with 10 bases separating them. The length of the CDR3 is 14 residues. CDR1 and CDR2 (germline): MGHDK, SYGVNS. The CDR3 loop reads CASSELGDFYEQYF. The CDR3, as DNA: TGTGCCAGCAGTGAATTGGGTGACTTCTACGAGCAGTACTTC.

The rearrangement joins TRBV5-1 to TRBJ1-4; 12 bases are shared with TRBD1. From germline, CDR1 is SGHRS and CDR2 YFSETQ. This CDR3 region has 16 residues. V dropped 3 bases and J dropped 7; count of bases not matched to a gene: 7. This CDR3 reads CASSSGTGGAGEKLFF. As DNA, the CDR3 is TGCGCCAGCAGCTCCGGGACAGGGGGCGCAGGTGAAAAACTGTTTTTT. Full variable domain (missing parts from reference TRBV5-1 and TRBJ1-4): KAGVTQTPRYLIKTRGQQVTLSCSPISGHRSVSWYQQTPGQGLQFLFEYFSETQRNKGNFPGRFSGRQFSNSRSEMNVSTLELGDSALYLCASSSGTGGAGEKLFFGSGTQLSVL.

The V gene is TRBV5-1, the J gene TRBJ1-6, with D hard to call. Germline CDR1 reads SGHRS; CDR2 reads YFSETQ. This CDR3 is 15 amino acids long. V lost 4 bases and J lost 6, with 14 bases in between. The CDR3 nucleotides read TGCGCCAGCAGCCCAGGCGGCGCGGGTAATTCACCCCTCCACTTT. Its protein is CASSPGGAGNSPLHF.

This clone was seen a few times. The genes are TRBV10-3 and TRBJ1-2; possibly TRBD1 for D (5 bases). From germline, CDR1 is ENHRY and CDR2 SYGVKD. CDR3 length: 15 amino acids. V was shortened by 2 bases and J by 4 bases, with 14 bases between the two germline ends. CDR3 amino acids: CAISEKGGAGYGYTF. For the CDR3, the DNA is TGTGCCATCAGTGAGAAGGGCGGGGCCGGCTATGGCTACACCTTC.

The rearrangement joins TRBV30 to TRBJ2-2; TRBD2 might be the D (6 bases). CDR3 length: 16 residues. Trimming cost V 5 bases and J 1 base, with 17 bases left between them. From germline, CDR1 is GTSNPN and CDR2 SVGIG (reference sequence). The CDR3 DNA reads TGTGCCTGGCGTTTAGTGGGGACTGGGAACACCGGGGAGCTGTTTTTT. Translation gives CAWRLVGTGNTGELFF.

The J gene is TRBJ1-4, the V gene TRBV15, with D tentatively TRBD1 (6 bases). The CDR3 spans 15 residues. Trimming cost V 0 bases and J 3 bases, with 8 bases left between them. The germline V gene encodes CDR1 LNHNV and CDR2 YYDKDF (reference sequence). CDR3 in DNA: TGTGCCACCAGCAGAGATAAGGGGGCTAATGAAAAACTGTTTTTT. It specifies CATSRDKGANEKLFF.

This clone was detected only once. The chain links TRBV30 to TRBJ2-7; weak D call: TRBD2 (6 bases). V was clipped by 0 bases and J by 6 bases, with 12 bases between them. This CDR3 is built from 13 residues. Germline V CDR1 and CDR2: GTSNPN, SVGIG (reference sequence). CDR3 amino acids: CAWSVISEGEQYF. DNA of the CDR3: TGTGCCTGGAGTGTCATCTCGGAGGGCGAGCAGTACTTC. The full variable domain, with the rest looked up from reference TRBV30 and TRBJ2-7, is SQTIHQWPATLVQPVGSPLSLECTVEGTSNPNLYWYRQAAGRGLQLLFYSVGIGQISSEVPQNLSASRPQDRQFILSSKKLLLSDSGFYLCAWSVISEGEQYFGPGTRLTVT.

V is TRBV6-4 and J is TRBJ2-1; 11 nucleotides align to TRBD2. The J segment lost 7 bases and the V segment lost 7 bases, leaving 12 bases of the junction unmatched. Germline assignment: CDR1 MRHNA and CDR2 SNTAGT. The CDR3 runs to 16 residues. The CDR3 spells CASIPVAGGPLNEQFF. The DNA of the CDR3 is TGTGCCAGCATACCTGTAGCGGGAGGGCCTTTGAATGAGCAGTTCTTC.